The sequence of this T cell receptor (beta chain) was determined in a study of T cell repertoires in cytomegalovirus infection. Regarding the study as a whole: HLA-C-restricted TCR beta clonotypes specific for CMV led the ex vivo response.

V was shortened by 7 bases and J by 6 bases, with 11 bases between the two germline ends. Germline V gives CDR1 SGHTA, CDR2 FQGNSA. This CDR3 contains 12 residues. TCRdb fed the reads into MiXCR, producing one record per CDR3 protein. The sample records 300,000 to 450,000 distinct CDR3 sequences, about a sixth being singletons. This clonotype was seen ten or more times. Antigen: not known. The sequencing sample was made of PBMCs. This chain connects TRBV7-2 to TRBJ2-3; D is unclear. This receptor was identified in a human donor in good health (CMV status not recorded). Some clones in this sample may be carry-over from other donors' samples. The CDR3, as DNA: TGTGCCAGCAATAAATTTGGTGATACGCAGTATTTT. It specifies CASNKFGDTQYF.